This paragraph covers one TCR beta chain sequence. This sample stems from a study of blood T cell repertoires in COVID-19. For the study at large: Acute and convalescent COVID-19 specimens originated in the United States, Italy and Spain.

As handled by the study authors: Estimation of nucleated cell counts was performed using reference gene primer amplification. Some clones are missing from TCRdb's copy, which holds only in-frame ones; the method was immunoSEQ multiplex PCR. V and J calls and clone size are those listed in that table; D and trimming were worked out from the DNA. The sample gives 46,000 or so clones, approximately 88% of which show up once; under 8% is in the top ten. The CDR3 spans 14 residues. The ends were cut back, 2 bases at V and 1 base at J, with 8 bases in the middle. Germline V gives CDR1 SGHAT, CDR2 FQDESV (reference sequence).

V is TRBV11-1 and J is TRBJ1-1; D remains unclear. The sequence was obtained from a man aged 45-65 years with acute or convalescent COVID-19. The specimen sequenced was peripheral blood. As DNA, the CDR3 is TGTGCCAGCAGCTTATTAAGCGCGAACACTGAAGCTTTCTTT. Its protein is CASSLLSANTEAFF.